This passage covers 10 T cell receptor beta chains from one sample sequenced in a study of blood T cell repertoires in COVID-19. The method was immunoSEQ multiplex PCR; TCRdb's version includes in-frame clones alone and lacks a portion of them. The data hold some 150,000 clones, with about four fifths observed a single time. The sequenced sample was PBMCs or T cells enriched from blood (not recorded which). Receptors were obtained from a woman in her late teens or twenties who had been exposed to COVID-19.

A single count supports this clone. The V call is TRBV6-5, the J call TRBJ2-3; 7 bases fit TRBD2. J was trimmed by 2 bases and V by 3 bases; bases with no gene match: 2. The CDR3 is 14 amino acids. Germline-derived CDR1 and CDR2 are MNHEY and SVGAGI. The CDR3 DNA is TGTGCCAGCAGTTATAGCGGGTACACAGATACGCAGTATTTT. It encodes CASSYSGYTDTQYF.

A few counts support this clone. The chain recombines TRBV10-1 with TRBJ1-1, with D unclear. Deletions cut 2 bases from V and 4 bases from J, with 14 bases between. Germline lookup yields CDR1 WNHNN and CDR2 SYGVQD (reference sequence). This CDR3 contains 15 residues. CDR3 DNA sequence: TGCGCCAGCAGTGAGAAGTCTATTAGATCCACTGAAGCTTTCTTT. Its protein is CASSEKSIRSTEAFF.

The gene calls are TRBV4-1 and TRBJ2-3; 7 nucleotides align to TRBD1. The germline gives CDR1 MGHRA, CDR2 YSYEKL. V was pared by 2 bases and J by 4 bases, with 3 bases of the junction left unmatched. The CDR3 is made up of 14 amino acids. The CDR3 DNA reads TGCGCCAGCAGCCAACGCACAGGGGCAGATACGCAGTATTTT. The encoded protein is CASSQRTGADTQYF.

This clone occurred a few times. The rearrangement joins TRBV30 to TRBJ2-2, with 10 bases matching TRBD1. Germline V gives CDR1 GTSNPN, CDR2 SVGIG (reference sequence). The ends lost 5 bases at V and 4 bases at J; junction bases unmatched: 4. This CDR3 comprises 14 residues. The CDR3 loop is CAWDRGQSTGELFF. CDR3 in DNA: TGTGCCTGGGACAGGGGGCAAAGCACCGGGGAGCTGTTTTTT.

This chain connects TRBV11-3 to TRBJ1-2, with TRBD1 matching 7 bases. The CDR3 length is 15 residues. Germline V gene data show CDR1 as SGHNT and CDR2 as YENEEA. Trimming cost V 7 bases and J 7 bases; bases outside gene matches: 15. CDR3 residues: CASKLVLVDRVGYTF. In DNA, the CDR3 is TGTGCCAGCAAATTAGTTCTTGTCGACAGGGTTGGCTACACCTTC.

This chain joins TRBV5-1 and TRBJ1-5; TRBD1 aligns across 9 bases. V shed 4 bases and J 4 bases; nucleotides not matched to a gene: 6. Germline V lookup: CDR1 SGHRS, CDR2 YFSETQ. The CDR3 spans 15 residues. The CDR3 DNA follows: TGCGCCAGCAGCCCCGGGACAGGGAAAAATCAGCCCCAGCATTTT. This sequence encodes CASSPGTGKNQPQHF.

About this clone: Relative to the germline gene, one junction end is altered; a read error may explain this. The chain recombines TRBV5-1 with TRBJ2-5; 11 positions match TRBD2. CDR3 size: 16 residues. Germline CDR1 is SGHRS and CDR2 is YFSETQ. CDR3 bases: TGCGCCAGCAGCTTGGGACTAGCGGGGTACCAGGAGACCCAGTACTTC. This encodes CASSLGLAGYQETQYF.

This chain links TRBV30 with TRBJ1-2; D perhaps matches TRBD1 (6 bases). The CDR3 runs 15 residues. Germline V gene lookup returns CDR1 GTSNPN and CDR2 SVGIG (reference sequence). The V end was cut by 1 base, the J end by 4 bases, with 16 bases between. DNA of the CDR3: TGTGCCTGGAGTGGAGGTCCCGCCAGGGGCTATGGCTACACCTTC. Residues: CAWSGGPARGYGYTF.

The chain carries TRBV5-8 and TRBJ2-1; 15 bases align to TRBD2. Germline-derived CDR1 and CDR2 are SGHTS and YDEGEE. The CDR3 consists of 16 residues. Trimming cost V 5 bases and J 10 bases; bases outside gene matches: 10. DNA of the CDR3: TGTGCCAGCAGGGGACTAGCGGGAGGTTCCCTCCGGGAGCAGTTCTTC. Residues: CASRGLAGGSLREQFF.

The rearrangement joins TRBV2 to TRBJ1-2; 9 bases are shared with TRBD1. There are 16 residues in the CDR3. CDR1 and CDR2 from the germline V gene are SNHLY and FYNNEI. The V gene end was trimmed by 3 bases and the J gene end by 7 bases; junction bases not matched to a gene: 12. The CDR3 nucleotides are TGTGCCAGCAGTGATGAGGGAGGACAGGGGCGACTTGGCTACACCTTC. It is translated as CASSDEGGQGRLGYTF.